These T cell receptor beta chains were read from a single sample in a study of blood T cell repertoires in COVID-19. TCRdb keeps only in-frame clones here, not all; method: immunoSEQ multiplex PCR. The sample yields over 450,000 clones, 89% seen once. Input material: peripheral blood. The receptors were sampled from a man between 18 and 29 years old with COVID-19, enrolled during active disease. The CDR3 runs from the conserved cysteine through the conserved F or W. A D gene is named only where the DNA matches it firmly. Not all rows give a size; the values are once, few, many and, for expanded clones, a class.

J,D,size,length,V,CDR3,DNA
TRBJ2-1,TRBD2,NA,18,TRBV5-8,CASSAAWERGGPKDEQFF,TGTGCCAGCAGCGCCGCCTGGGAGCGGGGGGGCCCTAAGGATGAGCAGTTCTTC
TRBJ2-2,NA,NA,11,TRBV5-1,CASSSKGELFF,TGCGCCAGCAGCAGCAAGGGGGAGCTGTTTTTT
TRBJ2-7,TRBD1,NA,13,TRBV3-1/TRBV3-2,CASSLDRAYEQYF,TGTGCCAGCAGCCTCGACAGGGCCTACGAGCAGTACTTC
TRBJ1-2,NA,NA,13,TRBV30,CAWSPGTGYGYTF,TGTGCCTGGAGTCCTGGGACTGGGTATGGCTACACCTTC
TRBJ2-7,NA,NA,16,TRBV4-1,CASSQVQAGHSYEQYF,TGCGCCAGCAGCCAAGTTCAAGCGGGACACTCCTACGAGCAGTACTTC
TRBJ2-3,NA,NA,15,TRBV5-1,CASSLGGPSTDTQYF,TGCGCCAGCAGCTTGGGCGGTCCTAGCACAGATACGCAGTATTTT
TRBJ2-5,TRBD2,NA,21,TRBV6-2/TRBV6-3,CASSYPKLVLGSGDEVETQYF,TGTGCCAGCAGTTACCCAAAACTGGTCCTTGGTAGCGGGGACGAAGTAGAGACCCAGTACTTC
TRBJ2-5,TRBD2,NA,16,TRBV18,CASSPTSGGREETQYF,TGTGCCAGCTCCCCGACTAGCGGGGGGCGGGAGGAGACCCAGTACTTC
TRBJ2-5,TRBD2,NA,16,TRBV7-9,CASSFLSPSGMETQYF,TGTGCCAGCAGCTTTCTGAGCCCTAGCGGGATGGAGACCCAGTACTTC
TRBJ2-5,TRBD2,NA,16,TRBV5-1,CASSWLGSGETETQYF,TGCGCCAGCAGCTGGCTAGGTAGCGGGGAAACGGAGACCCAGTACTTC
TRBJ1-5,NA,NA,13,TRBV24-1,CATSGGGNQPQHF,TGTGCCACCAGTGGAGGGGGAAATCAGCCCCAGCATTTT
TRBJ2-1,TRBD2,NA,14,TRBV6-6,CASSYERGVNEQFF,TGTGCCAGCAGTTACGAGCGGGGGGTAAATGAGCAGTTCTTC
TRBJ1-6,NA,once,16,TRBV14,CASSPSPGRGNSPLHF,TGTGCCAGCAGCCCCTCCCCAGGCAGGGGCAATTCACCCCTCCACTTT
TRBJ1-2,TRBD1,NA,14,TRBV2,CASSQDRAIGGYTF,TGTGCCAGCAGTCAGGACAGGGCCATAGGAGGCTACACCTTC
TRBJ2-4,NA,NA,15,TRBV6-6,CASRPSSGAKNIQYF,TGTGCCAGCAGACCCTCCAGCGGGGCCAAAAACATTCAGTACTTC
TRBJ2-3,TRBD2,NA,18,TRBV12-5,CASGFVLIAGGGTDTQYF,TGTGCTAGTGGTTTCGTGCTCATAGCGGGGGGCGGCACAGATACGCAGTATTTT
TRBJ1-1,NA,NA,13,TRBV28,CASAAGVQGEAFF,TGTGCCAGCGCAGCAGGGGTCCAGGGTGAAGCTTTCTTT
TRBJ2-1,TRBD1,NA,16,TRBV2,CASKGQGDTRGDEQFF,TGTGCCAGCAAGGGACAGGGGGATACTCGGGGCGATGAGCAGTTCTTC
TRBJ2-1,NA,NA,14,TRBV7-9,CASRHSGGLNEQFF,TGTGCCAGCAGGCACTCCGGGGGGCTTAATGAGCAGTTCTTC
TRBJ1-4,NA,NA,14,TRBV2,CASRRVSTNEKLFF,TGTGCCAGCAGGAGAGTCTCAACTAATGAAAAACTGTTTTTT
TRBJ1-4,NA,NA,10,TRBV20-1,CATLGEKLFF,TGCGCGACACTCGGTGAAAAACTGTTTTTT
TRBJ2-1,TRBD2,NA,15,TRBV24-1,CATHAGTSGRNEQFF,TGTGCCACCCACGCCGGGACTAGCGGGAGAAATGAGCAGTTCTTC
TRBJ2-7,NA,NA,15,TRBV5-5,CASSFPRDTVYEQYF,TGTGCCAGCAGCTTTCCACGGGACACTGTCTACGAGCAGTACTTC